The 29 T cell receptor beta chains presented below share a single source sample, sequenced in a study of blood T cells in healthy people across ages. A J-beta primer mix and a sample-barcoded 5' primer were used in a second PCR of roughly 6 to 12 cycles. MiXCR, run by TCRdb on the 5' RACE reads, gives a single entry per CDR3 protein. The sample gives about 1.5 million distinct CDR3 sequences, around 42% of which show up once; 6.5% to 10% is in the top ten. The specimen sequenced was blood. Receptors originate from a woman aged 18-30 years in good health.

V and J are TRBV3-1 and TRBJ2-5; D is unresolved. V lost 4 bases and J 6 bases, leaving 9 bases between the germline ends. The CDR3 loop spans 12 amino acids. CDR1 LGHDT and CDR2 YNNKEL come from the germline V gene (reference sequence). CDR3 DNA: TGTGCCAGCAGCCCTGACCGAAAGACCCAGTACTTC. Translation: CASSPDRKTQYF.

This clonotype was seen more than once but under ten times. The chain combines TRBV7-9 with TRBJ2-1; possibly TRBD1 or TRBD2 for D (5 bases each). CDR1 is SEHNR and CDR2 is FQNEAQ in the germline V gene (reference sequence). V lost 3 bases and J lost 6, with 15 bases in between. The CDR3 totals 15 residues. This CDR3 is CASSFGAGTLNEQFF. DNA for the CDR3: TGTGCCAGCAGCTTCGGGGCCGGGACCCTCAATGAGCAGTTCTTC. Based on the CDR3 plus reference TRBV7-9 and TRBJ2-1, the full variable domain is DTGVSQNPRHKITKRGQNVTFRCDPISEHNRLYWYRQTLGQGPEFLTYFQNEAQLEKSRLLSDRFSAERPKGSFSTLEIQRTEQGDSAMYLCASSFGAGTLNEQFFGPGTRLTVL.

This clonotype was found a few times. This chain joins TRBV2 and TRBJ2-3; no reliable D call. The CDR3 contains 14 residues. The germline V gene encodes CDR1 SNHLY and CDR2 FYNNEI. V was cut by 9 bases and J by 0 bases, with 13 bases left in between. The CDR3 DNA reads TGTGCCAGTCAGGTTTCCAATAGCACAGATACGCAGTATTTT. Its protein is CASQVSNSTDTQYF.

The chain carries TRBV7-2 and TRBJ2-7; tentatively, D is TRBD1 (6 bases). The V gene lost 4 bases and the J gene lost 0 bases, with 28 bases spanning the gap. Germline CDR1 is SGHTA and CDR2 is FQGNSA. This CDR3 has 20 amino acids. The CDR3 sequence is CASSSPLPRITGFPSYEQYF. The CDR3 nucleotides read TGTGCCAGCAGCTCACCTCTTCCCAGAATCACAGGGTTCCCCTCCTACGAGCAGTACTTC. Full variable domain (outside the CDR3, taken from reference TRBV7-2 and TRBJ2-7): GAGVSQSPSNKVTEKGKDVELRCDPISGHTALYWYRQSLGQGLEFLIYFQGNSAPDKSGLPSDRFSAERTGGSVSTLTIQRTQQEDSAVYLCASSSPLPRITGFPSYEQYFGPGTRLTVT.

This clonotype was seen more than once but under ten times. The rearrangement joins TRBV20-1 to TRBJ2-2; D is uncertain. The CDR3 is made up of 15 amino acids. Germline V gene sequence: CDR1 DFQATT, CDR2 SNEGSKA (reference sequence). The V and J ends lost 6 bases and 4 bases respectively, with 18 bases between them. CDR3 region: CSAEMARESTGELFF. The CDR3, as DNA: TGCAGTGCCGAAATGGCACGCGAGTCCACCGGGGAGCTGTTTTTT.

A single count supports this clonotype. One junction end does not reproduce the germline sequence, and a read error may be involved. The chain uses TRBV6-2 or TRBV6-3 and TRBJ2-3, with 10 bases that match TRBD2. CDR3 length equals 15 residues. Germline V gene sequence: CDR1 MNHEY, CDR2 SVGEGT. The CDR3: CVSSFGTSGTDTQYF. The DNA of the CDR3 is TGTGTCAGCAGTTTTGGGACTAGCGGCACAGATACGCAGTATTTT.

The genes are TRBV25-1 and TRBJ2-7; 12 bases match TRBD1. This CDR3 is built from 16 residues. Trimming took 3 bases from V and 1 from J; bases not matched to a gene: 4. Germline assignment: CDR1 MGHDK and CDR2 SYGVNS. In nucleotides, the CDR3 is TGTGCCAGCAGTGACGGGACAGGGGGCCTGTCCTACGAGCAGTACTTC. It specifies CASSDGTGGLSYEQYF.

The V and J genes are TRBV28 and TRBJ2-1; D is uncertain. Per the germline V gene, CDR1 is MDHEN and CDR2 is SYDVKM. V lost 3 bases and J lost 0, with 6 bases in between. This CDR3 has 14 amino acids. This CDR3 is CASSFFDSYNEQFF. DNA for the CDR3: TGTGCCAGCAGTTTTTTTGACTCCTACAATGAGCAGTTCTTC.

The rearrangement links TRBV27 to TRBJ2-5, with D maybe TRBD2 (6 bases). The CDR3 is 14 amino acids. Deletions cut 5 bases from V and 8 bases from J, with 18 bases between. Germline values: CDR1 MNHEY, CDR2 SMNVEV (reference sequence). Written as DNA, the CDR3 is TGTGCCAGCAGTCCCGGGGGTACAAGAGTCACCCAGTACTTC. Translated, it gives CASSPGGTRVTQYF.

CDR3 nucleotide sequence: TGTGCCAGCAGTTACGGCTCCGGGACTAGCTACGAGCAGTACTTC. This sequence encodes CASSYGSGTSYEQYF. The gene calls are TRBV6-6 and TRBJ2-7; 8 bases match TRBD2. This CDR3 spans 15 amino acids. CDR1 MNHNY and CDR2 SVGAGI come from the germline V gene (reference sequence). Trimming cost V 2 bases and J 3 bases; bases outside gene matches: 6.

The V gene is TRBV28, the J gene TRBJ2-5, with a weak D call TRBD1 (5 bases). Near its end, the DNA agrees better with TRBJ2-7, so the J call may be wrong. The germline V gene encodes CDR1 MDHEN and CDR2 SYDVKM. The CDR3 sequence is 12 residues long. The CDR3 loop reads CASISGLGEQYF. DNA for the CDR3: TGTGCCAGCATTTCAGGGCTAGGCGAGCAGTACTTC.

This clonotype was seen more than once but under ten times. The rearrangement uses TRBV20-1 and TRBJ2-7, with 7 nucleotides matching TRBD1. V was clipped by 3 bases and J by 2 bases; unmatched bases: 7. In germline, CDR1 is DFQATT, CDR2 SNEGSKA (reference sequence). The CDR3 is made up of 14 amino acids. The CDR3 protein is CSASRDSGTYEQYF. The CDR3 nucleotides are TGCAGTGCTAGTCGGGACAGTGGGACCTACGAGCAGTACTTC.

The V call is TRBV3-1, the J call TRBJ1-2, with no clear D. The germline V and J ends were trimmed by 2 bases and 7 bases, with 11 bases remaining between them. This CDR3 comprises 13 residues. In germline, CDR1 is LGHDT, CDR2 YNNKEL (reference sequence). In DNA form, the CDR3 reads TGTGCCAGCAGCCAACACCTGGAGACTGGCTACACCTTC. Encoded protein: CASSQHLETGYTF.

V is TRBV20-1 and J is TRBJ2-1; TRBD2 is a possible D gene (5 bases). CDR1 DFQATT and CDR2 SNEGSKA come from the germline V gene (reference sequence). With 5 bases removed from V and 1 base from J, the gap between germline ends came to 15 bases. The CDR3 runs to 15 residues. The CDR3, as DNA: TGCAGTGCTCCCCAAACTAGTGTGTCCTACAATGAGCAGTTCTTC. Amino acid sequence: CSAPQTSVSYNEQFF.

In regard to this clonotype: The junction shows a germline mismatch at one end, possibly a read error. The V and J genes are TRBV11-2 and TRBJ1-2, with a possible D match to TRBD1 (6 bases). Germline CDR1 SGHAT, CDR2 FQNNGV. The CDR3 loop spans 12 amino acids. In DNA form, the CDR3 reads TGTGTCAGCAGCTTAGGGGGGCCCCGAGGCACCTTC. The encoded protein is CVSSLGGPRGTF.

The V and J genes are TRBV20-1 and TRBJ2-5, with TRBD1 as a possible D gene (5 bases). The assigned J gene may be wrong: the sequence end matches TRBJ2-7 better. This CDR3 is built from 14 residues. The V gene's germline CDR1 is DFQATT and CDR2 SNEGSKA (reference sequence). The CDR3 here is CSARDWQGANEQYF. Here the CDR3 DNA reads TGCAGTGCTAGAGATTGGCAGGGCGCGAACGAGCAGTACTTC.

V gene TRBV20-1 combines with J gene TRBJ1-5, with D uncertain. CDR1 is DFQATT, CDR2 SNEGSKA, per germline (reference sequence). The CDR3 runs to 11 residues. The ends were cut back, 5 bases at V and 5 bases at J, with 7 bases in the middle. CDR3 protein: CSARFDQPQHF. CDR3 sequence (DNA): TGCAGTGCTCGTTTCGATCAGCCCCAGCATTTT.

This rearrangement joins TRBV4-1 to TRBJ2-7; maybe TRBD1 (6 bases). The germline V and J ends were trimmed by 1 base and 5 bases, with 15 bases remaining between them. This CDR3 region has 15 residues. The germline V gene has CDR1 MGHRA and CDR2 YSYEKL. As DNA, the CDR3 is TGCGCCAGCAGCCAAGGACAGGTTGAAGGCAACGAGCAGTACTTC. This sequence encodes CASSQGQVEGNEQYF.

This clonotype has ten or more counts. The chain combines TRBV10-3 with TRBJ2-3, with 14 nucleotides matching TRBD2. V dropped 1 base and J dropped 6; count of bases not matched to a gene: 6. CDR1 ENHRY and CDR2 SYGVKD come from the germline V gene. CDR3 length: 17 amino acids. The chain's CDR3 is CAISELGLAGESDTQYF. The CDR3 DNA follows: TGTGCCATCAGTGAGTTGGGACTAGCGGGAGAATCCGATACGCAGTATTTT.

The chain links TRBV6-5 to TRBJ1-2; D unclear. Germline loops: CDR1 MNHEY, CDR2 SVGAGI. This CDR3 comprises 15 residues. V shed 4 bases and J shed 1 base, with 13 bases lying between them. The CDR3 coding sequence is TGTGCCAGCAGTTCTCCCCAGCGCAGTAACTATGGCTACACCTTC. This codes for CASSSPQRSNYGYTF.

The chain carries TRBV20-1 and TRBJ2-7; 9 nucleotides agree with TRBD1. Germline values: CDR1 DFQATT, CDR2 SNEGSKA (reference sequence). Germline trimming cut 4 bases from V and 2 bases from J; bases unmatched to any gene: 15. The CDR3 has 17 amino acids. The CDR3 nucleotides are TGCAGTGCTATCCCTTTCACCGGGACAGGGCCTACCTACGAGCAGTACTTC. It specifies CSAIPFTGTGPTYEQYF.

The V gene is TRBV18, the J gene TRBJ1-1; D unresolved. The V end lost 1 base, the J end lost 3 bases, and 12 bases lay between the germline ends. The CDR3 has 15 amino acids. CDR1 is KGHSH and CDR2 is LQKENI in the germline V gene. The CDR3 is CASSPLVRLDTEAFF. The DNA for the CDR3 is TGTGCCAGCTCACCACTAGTCAGGCTGGACACTGAAGCTTTCTTT. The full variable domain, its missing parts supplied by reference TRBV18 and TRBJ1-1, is NAGVMQNPRHLVRRRGQEARLRCSPMKGHSHVYWYRQLPEEGLKFMVYLQKENIIDESGMPKERFSAEFPKEGPSILRIQQVVRGDSAAYFCASSPLVRLDTEAFFGQGTRLTVV.

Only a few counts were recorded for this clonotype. Here the CDR3 DNA reads TGTGCCAGCAGTTACTCAATATCTCATGGCGGGTATGAGCAGTTCTTC. It codes for CASSYSISHGGYEQFF. The J gene is TRBJ2-1, the V gene TRBV6-2 or TRBV6-3, with D perhaps TRBD2 (5 bases). The CDR3 covers 16 residues. V lost 0 bases to trimming and J lost 8 bases, with 17 bases between them. Germline CDR1 reads MNHEY; CDR2 reads SVGEGT.

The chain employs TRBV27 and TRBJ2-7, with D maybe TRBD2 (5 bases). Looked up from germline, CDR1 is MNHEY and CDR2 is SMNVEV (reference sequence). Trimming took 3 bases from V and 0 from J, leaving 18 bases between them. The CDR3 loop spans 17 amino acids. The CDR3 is CASSFLIDGVSSYEQYF. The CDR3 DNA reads TGTGCCAGCAGTTTTCTCATCGACGGGGTGAGCTCCTACGAGCAGTACTTC.

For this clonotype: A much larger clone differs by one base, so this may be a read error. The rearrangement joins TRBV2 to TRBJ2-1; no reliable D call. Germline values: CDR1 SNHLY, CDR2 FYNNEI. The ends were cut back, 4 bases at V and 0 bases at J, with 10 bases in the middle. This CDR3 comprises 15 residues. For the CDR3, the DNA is TGTGCCAGCAGTGCAGTCAAGCCCTCCTACAATGAGCAGTTCTTC. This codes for CASSAVKPSYNEQFF. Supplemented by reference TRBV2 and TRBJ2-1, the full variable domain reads EPEVTQTPSHQVTQMGQEVILRCVPISNHLYFYWYRQILGQKVEFLVSFYNNEISEKSEIFDDQFSVERPDGSNFTLKIRSTKLEDSAMYFCASSAVKPSYNEQFFGPGTRLTVL.

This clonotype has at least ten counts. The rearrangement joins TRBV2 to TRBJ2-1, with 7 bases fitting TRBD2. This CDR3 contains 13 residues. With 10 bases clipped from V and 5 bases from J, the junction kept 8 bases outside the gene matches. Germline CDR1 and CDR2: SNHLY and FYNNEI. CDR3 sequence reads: CANVIGTNNEQFF. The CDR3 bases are TGTGCCAACGTTATCGGGACTAACAATGAGCAGTTCTTC. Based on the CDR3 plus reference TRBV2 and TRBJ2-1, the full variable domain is EPEVTQTPSHQVTQMGQEVILRCVPISNHLYFYWYRQILGQKVEFLVSFYNNEISEKSEIFDDQFSVERPDGSNFTLKIRSTKLEDSAMYFCANVIGTNNEQFFGPGTRLTVL.

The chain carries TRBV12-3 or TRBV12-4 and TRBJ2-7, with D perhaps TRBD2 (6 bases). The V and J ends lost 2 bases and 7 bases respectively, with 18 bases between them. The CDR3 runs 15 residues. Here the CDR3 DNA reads TGTGCCAGCAGTTTAATTGGTCAGGAGGGAAATGAGCAGTACTTC. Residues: CASSLIGQEGNEQYF.

The CDR3 DNA reads TGCAGTGCCCAGACAGGTTTTAATGAAAAACTGTTTTTT. Its protein is CSAQTGFNEKLFF. This chain connects TRBV20-1 to TRBJ1-4; weak D call: TRBD1 (6 bases). Germline values: CDR1 DFQATT, CDR2 SNEGSKA (reference sequence). V lost 6 bases to trimming and J lost 4 bases, with 12 bases between them. This CDR3 is 13 amino acids long.

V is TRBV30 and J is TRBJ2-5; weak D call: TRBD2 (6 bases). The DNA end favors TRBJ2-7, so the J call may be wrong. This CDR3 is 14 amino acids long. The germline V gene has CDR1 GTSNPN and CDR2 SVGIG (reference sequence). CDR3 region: CAWSRDGGTYEQYF. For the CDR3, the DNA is TGTGCCTGGAGTCGGGACGGGGGAACTTACGAGCAGTACTTC.